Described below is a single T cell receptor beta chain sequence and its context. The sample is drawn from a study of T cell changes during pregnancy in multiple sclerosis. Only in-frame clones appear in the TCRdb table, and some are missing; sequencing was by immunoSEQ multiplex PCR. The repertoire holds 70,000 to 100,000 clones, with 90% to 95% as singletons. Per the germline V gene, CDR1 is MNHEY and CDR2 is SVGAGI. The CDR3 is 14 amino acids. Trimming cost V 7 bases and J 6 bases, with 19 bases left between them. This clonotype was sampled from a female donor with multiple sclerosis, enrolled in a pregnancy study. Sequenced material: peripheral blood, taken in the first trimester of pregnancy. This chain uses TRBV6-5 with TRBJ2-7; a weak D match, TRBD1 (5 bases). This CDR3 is CASINDSPSSEQYF. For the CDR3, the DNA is TGTGCCAGCATTAATGACAGTCCATCTTCCGAGCAGTACTTC.